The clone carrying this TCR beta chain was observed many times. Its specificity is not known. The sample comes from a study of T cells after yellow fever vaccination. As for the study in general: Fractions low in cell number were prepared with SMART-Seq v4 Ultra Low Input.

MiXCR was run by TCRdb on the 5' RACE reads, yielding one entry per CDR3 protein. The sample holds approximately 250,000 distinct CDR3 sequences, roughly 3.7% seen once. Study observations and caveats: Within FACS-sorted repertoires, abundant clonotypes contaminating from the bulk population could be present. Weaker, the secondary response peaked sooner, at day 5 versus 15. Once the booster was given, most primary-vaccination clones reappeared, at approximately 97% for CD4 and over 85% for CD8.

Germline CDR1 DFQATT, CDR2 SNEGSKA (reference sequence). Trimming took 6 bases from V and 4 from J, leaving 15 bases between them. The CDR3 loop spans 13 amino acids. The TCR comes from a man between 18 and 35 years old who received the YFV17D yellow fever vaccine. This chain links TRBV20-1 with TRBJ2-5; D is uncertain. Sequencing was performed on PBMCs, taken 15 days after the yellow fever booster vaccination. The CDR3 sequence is CSAVEVNGETQYF. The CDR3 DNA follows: TGCAGTGCGGTAGAGGTGAATGGAGAGACCCAGTACTTC.